This is a list of T cell receptor beta chains from one sample in a study of T cells after yellow fever vaccination. Via MiXCR, TCRdb re-called the 5' RACE reads, giving one row per CDR3 protein. The table records approximately 550,000 distinct CDR3 sequences, about 14% of them present only once. This sample comprised PBMCs, obtained on the day of the yellow fever booster vaccination. The receptors were gathered from a young man who received the YFV17D yellow fever vaccine. CDR3s include the opening cysteine and the closing phenylalanine or tryptophan. D genes are given only for firm matches. Size is stated for part of the rows, as once, few or many counts, or as a class when the clone is expanded.

TRBV29-1,-,15,TRBJ2-3,few,TGCAGCGTTGAGGGCGGGGCTCGCGCGGCAGATACGCAGTATTTT,CSVEGGARAADTQYF
TRBV6-2/TRBV6-3,TRBD2,17,TRBJ2-2,few,TGTGCCAGCAGCGCCGGGACTAGCGGGGTAAACACCGGGGAGCTGTTTTTT,CASSAGTSGVNTGELFF
TRBV7-2,-,16,TRBJ2-3,few,TGTGCCAGCAGCCCCTGGGGAGGGGGGGGCACAGATACGCAGTATTTT,CASSPWGGGGTDTQYF
TRBV12-3/TRBV12-4,TRBD2,17,TRBJ2-3,few,TGTGCCAGCAGTAGGGGGGGGGGACTAGGGAGCGCCATCACGCAGTATTTT,CASSRGGGLGSAITQYF
TRBV27,-,15,TRBJ1-6,-,TGTGCCAGCAGTTTTGAAGGGACTTATAATTCACCCCTCCACTTT,CASSFEGTYNSPLHF
TRBV5-4,TRBD2,17,TRBJ2-1,few,TGTGCCAGCAGCCCCGGACTAGCGGGAGGGCCCGGCGATGAGCAGTTCTTC,CASSPGLAGGPGDEQFF
TRBV7-8,-,15,TRBJ1-2,-,TGTGCCAGCAGCCCGTCCGGGGGGGGCGTCTATGGCTACACCTTC,CASSPSGGGVYGYTF
TRBV6-1,TRBD1,15,TRBJ2-2,few,TGTGCCAGCAGTGAGACAGGGCAGAACACCGGGGAGCTGTTTTTT,CASSETGQNTGELFF
TRBV7-3,TRBD1,14,TRBJ2-2,-,TGTGCCAGCAGCTTAGGCCGGGACAGCGGGGAGCTGTTTTTT,CASSLGRDSGELFF
TRBV7-2,-,15,TRBJ2-5,-,TGTGCCAGCAGCTTAGATCCGGGGGCCGTTGAGACCCAGTACTTC,CASSLDPGAVETQYF
TRBV28,-,13,TRBJ1-4,-,TGTGCCAGCATTGGCCGAAATAATGAAAAACTGTTTTTT,CASIGRNNEKLFF
TRBV7-9,-,14,TRBJ1-1,-,TGTGCCAGCAGCGAACCTACAGTGAACACTGAAGCTTTCTTT,CASSEPTVNTEAFF
TRBV7-2,TRBD1,15,TRBJ2-7,-,TGTGCCAGCAGCTTAGCGGGACAGCCTGCCTACGAGCAGTACTTC,CASSLAGQPAYEQYF
TRBV20-1,-,13,TRBJ2-3,few,TGCAGTGCTATGGACGGACGCACAGATACGCAGTATTTT,CSAMDGRTDTQYF
TRBV28,TRBD2,16,TRBJ2-7,-,TGTGCCAGCAGTTTACCGCCAGCGGGAGGGACCTACGAGCAGTACTTC,CASSLPPAGGTYEQYF
TRBV27,-,15,TRBJ2-1,few,TGTGCCAGCAGTTTAGGGGGGACCAACGGGAATGAGCAGTTCTTC,CASSLGGTNGNEQFF
TRBV19,-,14,TRBJ2-2,-,TGTGCCAGTAGTATCTCAGGGGTCACCGGGGAGCTGTTTTTT,CASSISGVTGELFF
TRBV5-1,-,15,TRBJ1-4,-,TGCGCCAGCAGCTCCTCCGGGGCAGGCCATGAAAAACTGTTTTTT,CASSSSGAGHEKLFF
TRBV18,TRBD2,15,TRBJ2-5,many,TGTGCCAGCTCACCTCCGAGCGGGAGAGGGGAGACCCAGTACTTC,CASSPPSGRGETQYF
TRBV2,TRBD1,15,TRBJ2-1,-,TGTGCCAGCAGGTTGGGACAGGGCCCCTACAATGAGCAGTTCTTC,CASRLGQGPYNEQFF